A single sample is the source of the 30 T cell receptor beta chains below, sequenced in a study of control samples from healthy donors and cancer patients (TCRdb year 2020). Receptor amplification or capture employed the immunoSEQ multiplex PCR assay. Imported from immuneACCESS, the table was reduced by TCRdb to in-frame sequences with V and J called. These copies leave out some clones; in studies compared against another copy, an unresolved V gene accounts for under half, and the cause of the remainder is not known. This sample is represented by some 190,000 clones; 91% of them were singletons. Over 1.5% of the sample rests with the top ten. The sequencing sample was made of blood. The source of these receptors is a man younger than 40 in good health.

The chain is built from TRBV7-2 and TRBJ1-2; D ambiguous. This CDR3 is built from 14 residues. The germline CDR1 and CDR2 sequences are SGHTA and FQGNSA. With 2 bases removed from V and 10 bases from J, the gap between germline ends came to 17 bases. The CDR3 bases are TGTGCCAGCAGCTTATCGGGTCATCTGGGAAACTACACCTTC. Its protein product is CASSLSGHLGNYTF.

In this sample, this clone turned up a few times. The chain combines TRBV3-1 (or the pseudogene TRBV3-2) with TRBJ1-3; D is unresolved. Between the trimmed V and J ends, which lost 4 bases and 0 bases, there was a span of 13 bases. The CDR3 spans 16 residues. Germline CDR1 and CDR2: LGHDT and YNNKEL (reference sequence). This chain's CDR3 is CASSLSGRRSGNTIYF. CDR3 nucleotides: TGTGCCAGCAGCCTATCTGGCAGACGCTCTGGAAACACCATATATTTT.

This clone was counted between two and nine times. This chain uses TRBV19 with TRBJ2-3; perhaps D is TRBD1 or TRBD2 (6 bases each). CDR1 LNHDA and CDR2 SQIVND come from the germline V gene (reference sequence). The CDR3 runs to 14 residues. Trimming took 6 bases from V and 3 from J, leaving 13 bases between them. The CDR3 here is CASSGGRGTDTQYF. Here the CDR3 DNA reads TGTGCCAGTAGCGGGGGCCGGGGGACAGATACGCAGTATTTT.

In DNA form, the CDR3 reads TGTGCCAGCAGCGGCGACAGGCAAGAGACCCAGTACTTC. Its protein product is CASSGDRQETQYF. This chain joins TRBV9 and TRBJ2-5, with a weak D call TRBD1 (6 bases). This CDR3 spans 13 amino acids. Germline V gene sequence: CDR1 SGDLS, CDR2 YYNGEE. V lost 3 bases, J lost 2 bases, and 8 bases lay in between.

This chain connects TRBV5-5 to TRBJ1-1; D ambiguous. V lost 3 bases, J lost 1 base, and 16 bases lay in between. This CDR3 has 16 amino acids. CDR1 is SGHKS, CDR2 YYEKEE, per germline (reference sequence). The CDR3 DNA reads TGTGCCAGCAGCTCTACGGCCACAACACGGAACACTGAAGCTTTCTTT. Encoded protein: CASSSTATTRNTEAFF. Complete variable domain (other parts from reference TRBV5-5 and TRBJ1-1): DAGVTQSPTHLIKTRGQQVTLRCSPISGHKSVSWYQQVLGQGPQFIFQYYEKEERGRGNFPDRFSARQFPNYSSELNVNALLLGDSALYLCASSSTATTRNTEAFFGQGTRLTVV.

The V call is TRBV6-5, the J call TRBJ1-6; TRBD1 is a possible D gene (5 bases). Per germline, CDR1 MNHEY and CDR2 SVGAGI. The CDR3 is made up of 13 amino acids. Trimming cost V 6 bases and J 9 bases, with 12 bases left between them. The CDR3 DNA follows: TGTGCCAGCAGGAGGGGTGAAAGTTCACCCCTCCACTTT. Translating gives CASRRGESSPLHF.

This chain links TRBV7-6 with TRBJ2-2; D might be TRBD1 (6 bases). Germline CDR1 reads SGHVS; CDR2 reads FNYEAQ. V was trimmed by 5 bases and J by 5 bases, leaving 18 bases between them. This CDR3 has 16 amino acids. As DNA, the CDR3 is TGTGCCAGCAGCACCTCGACAGGCGTAACAACCGGGGAGCTGTTTTTT. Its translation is CASSTSTGVTTGELFF.

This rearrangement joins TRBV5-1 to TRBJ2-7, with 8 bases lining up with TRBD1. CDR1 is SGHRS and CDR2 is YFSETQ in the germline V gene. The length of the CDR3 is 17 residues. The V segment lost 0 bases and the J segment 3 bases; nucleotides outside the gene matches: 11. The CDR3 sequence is CASSLGQGARYSYEQYF. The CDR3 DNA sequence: TGCGCCAGCAGCTTGGGGCAGGGGGCGCGGTATAGCTACGAGCAGTACTTC.

CDR3 DNA sequence: TGTGCCAGCAGCCCCCTAGACACCGGGGAGCTGTTTTTT. Translated: CASSPLDTGELFF. This chain joins TRBV7-3 and TRBJ2-2; D gene unclear. The V end was cut by 5 bases, the J end by 3 bases, with 7 bases between. This CDR3 region has 13 residues. The germline V gene has CDR1 SGHTA and CDR2 FQGTGA.

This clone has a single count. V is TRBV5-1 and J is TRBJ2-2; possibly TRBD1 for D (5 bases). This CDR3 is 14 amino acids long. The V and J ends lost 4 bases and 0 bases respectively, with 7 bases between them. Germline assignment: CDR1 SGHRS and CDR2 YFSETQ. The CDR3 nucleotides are TGCGCCAGCAGCCGGACAACGAACACCGGGGAGCTGTTTTTT. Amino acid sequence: CASSRTTNTGELFF.

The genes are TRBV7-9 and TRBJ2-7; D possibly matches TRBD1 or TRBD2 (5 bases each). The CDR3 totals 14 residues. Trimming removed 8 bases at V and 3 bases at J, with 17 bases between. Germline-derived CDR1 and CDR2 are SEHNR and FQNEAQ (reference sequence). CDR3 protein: CASGPGSLNYEQYF. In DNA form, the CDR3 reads TGTGCCAGCGGACCAGGGAGCCTAAACTACGAGCAGTACTTC. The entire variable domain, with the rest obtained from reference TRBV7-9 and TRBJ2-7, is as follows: DTGVSQNPRHKITKRGQNVTFRCDPISEHNRLYWYRQTLGQGPEFLTYFQNEAQLEKSRLLSDRFSAERPKGSFSTLEIQRTEQGDSAMYLCASGPGSLNYEQYFGPGTRLTVT.

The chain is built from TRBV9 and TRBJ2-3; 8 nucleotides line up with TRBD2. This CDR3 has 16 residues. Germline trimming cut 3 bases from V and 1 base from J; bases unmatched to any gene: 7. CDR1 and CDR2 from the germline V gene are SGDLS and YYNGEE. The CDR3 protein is CASSAVLSGGTDTQYF. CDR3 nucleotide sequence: TGTGCCAGCAGCGCTGTACTTAGCGGGGGCACAGATACGCAGTATTTT.

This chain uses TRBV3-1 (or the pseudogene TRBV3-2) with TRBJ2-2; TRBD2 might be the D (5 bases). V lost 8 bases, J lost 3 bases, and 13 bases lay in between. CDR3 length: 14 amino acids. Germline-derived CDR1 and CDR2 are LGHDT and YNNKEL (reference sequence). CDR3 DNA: TGTGCCAGCCGGGGATCCGCGCACACCGGGGAGCTGTTTTTT. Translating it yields CASRGSAHTGELFF.

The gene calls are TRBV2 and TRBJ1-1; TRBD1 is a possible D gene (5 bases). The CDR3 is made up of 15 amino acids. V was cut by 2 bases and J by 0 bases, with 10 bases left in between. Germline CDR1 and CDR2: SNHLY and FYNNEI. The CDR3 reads CASSELTEMNTEAFF. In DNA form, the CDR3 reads TGTGCCAGCAGTGAACTGACAGAAATGAACACTGAAGCTTTCTTT.

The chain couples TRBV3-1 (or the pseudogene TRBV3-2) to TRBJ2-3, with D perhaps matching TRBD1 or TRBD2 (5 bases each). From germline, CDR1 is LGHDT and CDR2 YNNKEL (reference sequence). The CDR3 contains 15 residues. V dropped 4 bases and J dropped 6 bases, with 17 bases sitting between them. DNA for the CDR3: TGTGCCAGCAGCCGCCGGGACCCTATCTTGGATACGCAGTATTTT. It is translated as CASSRRDPILDTQYF.

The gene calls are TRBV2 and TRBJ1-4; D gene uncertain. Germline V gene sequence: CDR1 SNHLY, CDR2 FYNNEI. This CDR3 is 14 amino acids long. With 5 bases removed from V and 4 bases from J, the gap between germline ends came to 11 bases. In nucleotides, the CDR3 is TGTGCCAGCAGTCGGGAGTTCCATAATGAAAAACTGTTTTTT. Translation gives CASSREFHNEKLFF.

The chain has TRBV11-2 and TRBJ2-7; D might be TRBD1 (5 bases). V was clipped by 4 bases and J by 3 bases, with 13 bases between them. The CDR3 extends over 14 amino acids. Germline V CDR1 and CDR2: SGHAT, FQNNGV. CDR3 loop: CASSSNADSYEQYF. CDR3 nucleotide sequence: TGTGCCAGCAGCTCAAACGCTGACAGCTACGAGCAGTACTTC.

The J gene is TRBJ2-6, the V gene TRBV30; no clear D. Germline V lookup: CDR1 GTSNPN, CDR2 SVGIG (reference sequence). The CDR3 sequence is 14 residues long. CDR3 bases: TGTGGTCTTTCGGTGAACGCTGGGGCCAACGTCCTGACTTTC. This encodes CGLSVNAGANVLTF.

CDR3 sequence: CASSLEGGQWAQYF. CDR3 nucleotide sequence: TGTGCCAGCAGCTTAGAGGGAGGACAATGGGCCCAGTACTTC. The chain couples TRBV7-2 to TRBJ2-5, with D possibly being TRBD2 (6 bases). The germline V gene encodes CDR1 SGHTA and CDR2 FQGNSA. The V end lost 1 base, the J end lost 9 bases, and 15 bases lay between the germline ends. The CDR3 totals 14 residues.

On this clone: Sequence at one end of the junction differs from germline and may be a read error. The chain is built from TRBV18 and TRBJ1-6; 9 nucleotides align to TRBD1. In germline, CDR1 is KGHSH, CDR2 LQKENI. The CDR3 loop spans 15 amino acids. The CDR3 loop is CASSPQGQGRSPLHF. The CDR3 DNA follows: TGTGCCAGCTCGCCACAGGGACAGGGCCGTTCACCCCTCCACTTT.

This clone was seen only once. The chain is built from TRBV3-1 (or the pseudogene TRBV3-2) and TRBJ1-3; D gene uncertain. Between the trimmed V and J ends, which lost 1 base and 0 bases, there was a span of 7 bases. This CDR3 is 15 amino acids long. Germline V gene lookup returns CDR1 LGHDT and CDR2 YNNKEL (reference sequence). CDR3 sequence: CASSQVGFSGNTIYF. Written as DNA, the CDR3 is TGTGCCAGCAGCCAAGTAGGGTTCTCTGGAAACACCATATATTTT.

Here the CDR3 reads CASSPPAGVNEQFF. The CDR3 DNA is TGTGCCAGCTCACCACCGGCAGGGGTAAATGAGCAGTTCTTC. The chain links TRBV18 to TRBJ2-1; a possible D gene is TRBD1 (6 bases). Germline-derived CDR1 and CDR2 are KGHSH and LQKENI. V was trimmed by 0 bases and J by 7 bases, leaving 10 bases between them. The CDR3 contains 14 residues.

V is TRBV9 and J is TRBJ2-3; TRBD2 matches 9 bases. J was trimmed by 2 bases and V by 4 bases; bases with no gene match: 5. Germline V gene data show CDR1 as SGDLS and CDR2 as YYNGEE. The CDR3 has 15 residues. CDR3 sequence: CASSKLAGNTDTQYF. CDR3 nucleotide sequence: TGTGCCAGCAGCAAGCTAGCGGGGAACACAGATACGCAGTATTTT.

CDR3 in DNA: TGTGCCGAGCGGGCCGGGGGGTCCCCCAGCTCCTACAATGAGCAGTTCTTC. As protein: CAERAGGSPSSYNEQFF. The chain employs TRBV10-3 and TRBJ2-1, with 7 nucleotides matching TRBD2. The CDR3 runs 17 residues. CDR1 is ENHRY and CDR2 is SYGVKD in the germline V gene. The V segment lost 11 bases and the J segment 0 bases; nucleotides outside the gene matches: 16.

The CDR3 region has the DNA TGCAGTGCTCCCGCGACCAACGGCTACACCTTC. Its translation is CSAPATNGYTF. The rearrangement uses TRBV20-1 and TRBJ1-2, with D unclear. In germline, CDR1 is DFQATT, CDR2 SNEGSKA (reference sequence). V lost 5 bases and J 8 bases, leaving 12 bases between the germline ends. The CDR3 loop spans 11 amino acids.

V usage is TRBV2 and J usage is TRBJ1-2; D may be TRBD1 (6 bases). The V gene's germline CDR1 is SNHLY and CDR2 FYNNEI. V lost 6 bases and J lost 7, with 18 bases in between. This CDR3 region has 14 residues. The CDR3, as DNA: TGTGCCAGCAGAGGCCCTGACAGGCGACGTGGCTACACCTTC. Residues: CASRGPDRRRGYTF.

CDR3 sequence (DNA): TGTGCCAGTAGCAACTGGGACAGACGTAACTATGGCTACACCTTC. Residues: CASSNWDRRNYGYTF. The chain carries TRBV19 and TRBJ1-2; TRBD1 matches 7 bases. The CDR3 contains 15 residues. Germline V gene lookup returns CDR1 LNHDA and CDR2 SQIVND (reference sequence). The J segment lost 1 base and the V segment lost 6 bases, leaving 8 bases of the junction unmatched.

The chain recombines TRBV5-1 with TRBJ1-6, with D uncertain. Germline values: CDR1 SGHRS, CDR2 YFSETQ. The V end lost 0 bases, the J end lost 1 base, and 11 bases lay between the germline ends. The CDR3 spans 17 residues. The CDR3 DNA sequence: TGCGCCAGCAGCTTGGTAGTCGGGGATTCCTATAATTCACCCCTCCACTTT. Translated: CASSLVVGDSYNSPLHF.

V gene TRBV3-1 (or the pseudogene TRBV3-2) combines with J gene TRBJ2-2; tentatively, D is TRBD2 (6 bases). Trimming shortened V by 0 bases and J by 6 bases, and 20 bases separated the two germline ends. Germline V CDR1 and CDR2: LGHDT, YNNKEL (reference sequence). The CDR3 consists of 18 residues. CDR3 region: CASSQERSRGRFSGELFF. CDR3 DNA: TGTGCCAGCAGCCAAGAAAGGTCGCGGGGAAGATTCTCCGGGGAGCTGTTTTTT.

CDR3 loop: CASRLNRATGELFF. CDR3 DNA sequence: TGTGCCAGCAGATTGAACAGGGCCACCGGGGAGCTGTTTTTT. The chain carries TRBV27 and TRBJ2-2, with a weak D call TRBD1 (6 bases). Trimming took off 6 bases at V and 4 bases at J, with 12 bases between the two ends. Germline V gene data show CDR1 as MNHEY and CDR2 as SMNVEV (reference sequence). The CDR3 has 14 amino acids.